These T cell receptor beta chains were read from a single sample in a study of shared clonotypes between healthy human individuals. Libraries were prepared by immunoSEQ multiplex PCR; TCRdb keeps only in-frame clonotypes and omits some of them. The table lists about 2 million clones, about 95% of them singletons. Sequences were obtained from naive CD8+ T cells sorted from blood. These receptors were collected from a young man in good health. CDR3s include the opening cysteine and the closing phenylalanine or tryptophan. D genes are given only for firm matches. Size is omitted from some rows. Given values are once, few, many or a class for expanded clones.

length: 16; size: -; V: TRBV5-8; D: TRBD2; J: TRBJ2-2; DNA: TGTGCCAGCAGCGACGGACTAGCGGGGGCCACCGGGGAGCTGTTTTTT; CDR3: CASSDGLAGATGELFF
length: 17; size: -; V: TRBV27; D: TRBD2; J: TRBJ2-7; DNA: TGTGCCAGCAGTTACGGACTAGCGGGAGGGCTTGGGTACGAGCAGTACTTC; CDR3: CASSYGLAGGLGYEQYF
length: 17; size: -; V: TRBV19; D: TRBD2; J: TRBJ2-1; DNA: TGTGCCAGTATTGGGTTTGGGCCTAGCGGGACGGACAATGAGCAGTTCTTC; CDR3: CASIGFGPSGTDNEQFF
length: 14; size: -; V: TRBV5-6; D: -; J: TRBJ2-3; DNA: TGTGCCAGCAGCTTGGATCTCAGCACAGATACGCAGTATTTT; CDR3: CASSLDLSTDTQYF
length: 12; size: -; V: TRBV28; D: -; J: TRBJ2-2; DNA: TGTGCCAGCAGAAGGGGTCGGGGGGAGCTGTTTTTT; CDR3: CASRRGRGELFF
length: 14; size: -; V: TRBV7-9; D: TRBD1; J: TRBJ1-1; DNA: TGTGCCACCTCGAGGGGGCTGGGGGTCACTGAAGCTTTCTTT; CDR3: CATSRGLGVTEAFF
length: 13; size: -; V: TRBV11-2; D: TRBD2; J: TRBJ2-7; DNA: TGTGCCAGCAGCCCGGGGGGGTCCTACGAGCAGTACTTC; CDR3: CASSPGGSYEQYF
length: 13; size: -; V: TRBV7-6; D: -; J: TRBJ2-5; DNA: TGTGCCAGCAGCTTGGTGGTCCAAGAGACCCAGTACTTC; CDR3: CASSLVVQETQYF
length: 11; size: -; V: TRBV30; D: -; J: TRBJ2-7; DNA: TGTGCCTGGGGGGACTTCCACGAGCAGTACTTC; CDR3: CAWGDFHEQYF
length: 16; size: -; V: TRBV21-1; D: -; J: TRBJ1-5; DNA: TGTGCCAGCAGCAAAACTGCAGGGGTAGTCAATCAGCCCCAGCATTTT; CDR3: CASSKTAGVVNQPQHF
length: 15; size: -; V: TRBV27; D: -; J: TRBJ2-7; DNA: TGTGCCAGCAGTTTAGGTCCAGAGGGGTTCTTCGAGCAGTACTTC; CDR3: CASSLGPEGFFEQYF
length: 15; size: once; V: TRBV9; D: -; J: TRBJ2-6; DNA: TGTGCCAGCAGCCCGGGGGTAGCTGGGGCCAACGTCCTGACTTTC; CDR3: CASSPGVAGANVLTF
length: 14; size: -; V: TRBV27; D: TRBD2; J: TRBJ2-7; DNA: TGTGCCAGCAGCCTCTCCGGGGGGTCCTACGAGCAGTACTTC; CDR3: CASSLSGGSYEQYF
length: 12; size: few; V: TRBV18; D: -; J: TRBJ2-3; DNA: TGTGCCAGCTCACCTGGAACAGATACGCAGTATTTT; CDR3: CASSPGTDTQYF
length: 14; size: -; V: TRBV28; D: TRBD1; J: TRBJ2-1; DNA: TGTGCCAGCAGTTTTGGGACAGGGGGCTATGAGCAGTTCTTC; CDR3: CASSFGTGGYEQFF
length: 15; size: -; V: TRBV7-6; D: -; J: TRBJ1-1; DNA: TGTGCCAGCAGCTTAGGGCAGGCGGTGAACACTGAAGCTTTCTTT; CDR3: CASSLGQAVNTEAFF
length: 13; size: -; V: TRBV9; D: -; J: TRBJ1-1; DNA: TGTGCCAGCAGCCCGGGGGGAGGCACTGAAGCTTTCTTT; CDR3: CASSPGGGTEAFF
length: 14; size: -; V: TRBV7-3; D: -; J: TRBJ2-1; DNA: TGTGCCAGCAGCCCCTCCGGACCCTACAATGAGCAGTTCTTC; CDR3: CASSPSGPYNEQFF